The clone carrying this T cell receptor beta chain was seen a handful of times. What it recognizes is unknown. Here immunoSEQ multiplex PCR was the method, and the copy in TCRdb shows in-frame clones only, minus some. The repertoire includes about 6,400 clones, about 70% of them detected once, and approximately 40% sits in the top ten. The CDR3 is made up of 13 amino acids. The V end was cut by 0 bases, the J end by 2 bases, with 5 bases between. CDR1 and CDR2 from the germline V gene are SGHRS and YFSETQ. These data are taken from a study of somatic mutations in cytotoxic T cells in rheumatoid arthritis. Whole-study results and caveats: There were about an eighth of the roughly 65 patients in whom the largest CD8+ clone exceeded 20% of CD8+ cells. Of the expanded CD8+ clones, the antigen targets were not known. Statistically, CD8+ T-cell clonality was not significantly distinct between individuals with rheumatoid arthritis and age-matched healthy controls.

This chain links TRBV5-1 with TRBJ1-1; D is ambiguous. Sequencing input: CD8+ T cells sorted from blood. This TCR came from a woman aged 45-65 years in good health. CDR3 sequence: CASSLGSNTEAFF. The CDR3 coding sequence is TGCGCCAGCAGCTTGGGCAGTAACACTGAAGCTTTCTTT.